The 4 T cell receptor beta chains below come from one sample, sequenced in a study of cytomegalovirus exposure and HLA in healthy donors. Primers: 60 Vbeta forward and 13 Jbeta reverse. Here immunoSEQ multiplex PCR was the method, and the copy in TCRdb shows in-frame clones only, minus some. The table lists about 120,000 clones. Sequencing was carried out using PBMCs. The receptors stem from a man between 18 and 29 years old in good health and CMV-seronegative.

The V call is TRBV7-3, the J call TRBJ2-3; possibly TRBD2 for D (6 bases). Germline values: CDR1 SGHTA, CDR2 FQGTGA. The CDR3 is made up of 14 amino acids. Trimming pared 5 bases from V and 4 bases from J, leaving 13 bases between. The DNA for the CDR3 is TGTGCCAGCAGCCGGGCGGGAAGTCCAGATACGCAGTATTTT. It specifies CASSRAGSPDTQYF.

The chain is built from TRBV6-5 and TRBJ1-1; 7 positions agree with TRBD1. CDR3 size: 15 residues. Looked up from germline, CDR1 is MNHEY and CDR2 is SVGAGI. With 5 bases clipped from V and 1 base from J, the junction kept 7 bases outside the gene matches. CDR3 in amino acids: CASSRNRQGNTEAFF. In nucleotides, the CDR3 is TGTGCCAGCAGTCGCAACAGACAGGGGAACACTGAAGCTTTCTTT.

V and J are TRBV4-1 and TRBJ2-3, with D uncertain. Germline V gene lookup returns CDR1 MGHRA and CDR2 YSYEKL. The V end was cut by 1 base, the J end by 1 base, with 9 bases between. CDR3 length equals 15 residues. The CDR3 region has the DNA TGCGCCAGCAGCCAAGGAGGAAGCGGCACAGATACGCAGTATTTT. This codes for CASSQGGSGTDTQYF.

The J gene is TRBJ2-2, the V gene TRBV28; the match to TRBD1 covers 8 bases. The ends lost 6 bases at V and 0 bases at J; junction bases unmatched: 6. The CDR3 covers 16 residues. The germline gives CDR1 MDHEN, CDR2 SYDVKM. The CDR3 spells CASSSGGQANTGELFF. In nucleotides, the CDR3 is TGTGCCAGCAGCTCCGGGGGACAGGCGAACACCGGGGAGCTGTTTTTT.